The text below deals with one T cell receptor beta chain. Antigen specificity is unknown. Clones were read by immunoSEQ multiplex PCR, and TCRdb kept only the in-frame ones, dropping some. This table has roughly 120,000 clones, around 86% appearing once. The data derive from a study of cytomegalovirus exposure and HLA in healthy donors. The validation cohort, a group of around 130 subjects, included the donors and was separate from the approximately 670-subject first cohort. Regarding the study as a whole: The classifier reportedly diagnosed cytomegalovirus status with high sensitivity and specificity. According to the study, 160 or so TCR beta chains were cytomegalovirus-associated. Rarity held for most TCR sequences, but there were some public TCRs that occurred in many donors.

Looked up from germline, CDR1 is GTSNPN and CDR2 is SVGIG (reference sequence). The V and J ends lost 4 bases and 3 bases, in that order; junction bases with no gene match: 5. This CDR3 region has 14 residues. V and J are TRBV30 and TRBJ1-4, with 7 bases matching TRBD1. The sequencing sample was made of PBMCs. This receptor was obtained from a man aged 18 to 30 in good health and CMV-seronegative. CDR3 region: CAWKSGQPNEKLFF. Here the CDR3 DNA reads TGTGCCTGGAAATCGGGACAGCCTAATGAAAAACTGTTTTTT.